Sequencing of this T cell receptor beta chain was carried out in a study of shared clonotypes between healthy human individuals. V was cut by 6 bases and J by 5 bases, with 14 bases left in between. The CDR3 is 14 residues long. Germline V gene sequence: CDR1 SNHLY, CDR2 FYNNEI. The study drew its donors from healthy HIV-negative adults without recent acute infections or vaccinations. The study drew all its donors from Caucasian adults living in Nashville, Tennessee. The table came from immunoSEQ multiplex PCR; TCRdb's copy has only in-frame clones and leaves some out. The data show about 2.4 million clones, approximately 93% seen once.

This sequence originates from a man aged 18 to 29 in good health. Some clones in this sample may be carry-over from other donors' samples. This chain links TRBV2 with TRBJ2-1; D is unclear. Sequencing was done on a sample of naive CD4+ T cells from PBMCs. Subset of the sample: CD45RA+ positively selected. The CDR3 is CASSARIRDNEQFF. The CDR3 nucleotides are TGTGCCAGCAGCGCGAGGATTCGGGACAATGAGCAGTTCTTC.